These T cell receptor beta chains were read from a single sample in a study of cytomegalovirus exposure and HLA in healthy donors. The table came from immunoSEQ multiplex PCR; TCRdb's copy has only in-frame clones and leaves some out. The table lists some 130,000 clones, roughly three quarters of them singletons. The sample taken for sequencing was PBMCs. These receptors were collected from a man younger than 35 in good health and CMV-seronegative. Both conserved end residues are part of each CDR3. Each record gives: J gene, V gene, D gene, CDR3 protein, CDR3 DNA. D genes are given only for firm matches.

TRBJ1-2 TRBV29-1 - CSVREVAGYTF TGCAGCGTGAGGGAAGTAGCAGGCTACACCTTC
TRBJ2-3 TRBV11-1 - CASSLMRTGPDTQYF TGTGCCAGCAGCTTAATGAGGACTGGCCCAGATACGCAGTATTTT
TRBJ2-5 TRBV9 TRBD2 CASSGLAGRETQYF TGTGCCAGCAGTGGACTAGCGGGAAGGGAGACCCAGTACTTC
TRBJ2-7 TRBV9 - CASSGTVSYEQYF TGTGCCAGCAGCGGGACAGTCTCCTACGAGCAGTACTTC
TRBJ2-7 TRBV6-5 - CASGLEGYWSHEQYF TGTGCCAGCGGACTTGAGGGTTACTGGTCCCACGAGCAGTACTTC
TRBJ1-5 TRBV28 TRBD1 CASSSGGSNQPQHF TGTGCCAGTTCGTCAGGGGGTAGCAATCAGCCCCAGCATTTT
TRBJ1-6 TRBV5-1 TRBD1 CASSDGRTGSSSPLHF TGCGCCAGCAGCGACGGAAGGACAGGCTCGAGTTCACCCCTCCACTTT
TRBJ1-3 TRBV5-4 - CASSLDRSGNTIYF TGTGCCAGCAGCTTGGACAGATCGGGAAACACCATATATTTT
TRBJ2-1 TRBV15 TRBD2 CATSSVPGSPGGNEQFF TGTGCCACCAGCAGTGTACCCGGGAGCCCCGGGGGGAATGAGCAGTTCTTC
TRBJ2-7 TRBV15 - CATSRLSTGPSSYEQYF TGTGCCACCAGCAGACTCTCGACAGGCCCGAGCTCCTACGAGCAGTACTTC
TRBJ2-1 TRBV9 TRBD2 CASSAMSGSKGEQFF TGTGCCAGCAGCGCCATGAGCGGGAGTAAGGGTGAGCAGTTCTTC